The rows below give T cell receptor beta chains drawn from one sample of a study of CD8+ T cells in alopecia areata. Assay: immunoSEQ multiplex PCR; the TCRdb copy retains only in-frame clones and omits some. The sample holds approximately 210,000 clones, 66% seen once. The sample consisted of CD4+ T cells sorted from blood, taken at week 44, from a patient treated with tofacitinib. Source of these receptors: a human donor with alopecia areata. Each CDR3 is given with its conserved first and last residue. The D gene is left open where the match is weak. The size entry is marked missing in some rows and otherwise reads once, few, many or a size class.

v_gene	j_gene	abundance	d_gene	CDR3aa	CDR3nt
TRBV30	TRBJ2-2	NA	NA	CAWRTFLNTGELFF	TGTGCCTGGAGGACCTTCCTGAACACCGGGGAGCTGTTTTTT
TRBV29-1	TRBJ2-1	NA	TRBD2	CSVPSGGAGYNEQFF	TGCAGCGTCCCTAGCGGGGGGGCCGGGTACAATGAGCAGTTCTTC
TRBV30	TRBJ1-1	NA	NA	CAWSAANTEAFF	TGTGCCTGGAGTGCGGCGAACACTGAAGCTTTCTTT
TRBV30	TRBJ2-2	few	NA	CAWGPGELFF	TGTGCCTGGGGGCCCGGGGAGCTGTTTTTT
TRBV6-1	TRBJ1-1	NA	NA	CASSENPSGTEAFF	TGTGCCAGCAGTGAAAACCCCTCGGGCACTGAAGCTTTCTTT
TRBV29-1	TRBJ2-2	NA	NA	CSVDKGNTGELFF	TGCAGCGTTGATAAGGGGAACACCGGGGAGCTGTTTTTT
TRBV20-1	TRBJ1-4	once	NA	CSASIYEKLFF	TGCAGTGCTAGTATATATGAAAAACTGTTTTTT
TRBV25-1	TRBJ1-6	NA	NA	CASSPPGPSNSPLHF	TGTGCCAGCAGTCCCCCGGGCCCTTCTAATTCACCCCTCCACTTT
TRBV5-5	TRBJ2-4	few	NA	CASSLFLKAKNIQYF	TGTGCCAGCAGCTTGTTCTTGAAGGCCAAAAACATTCAGTACTTC
TRBV14	TRBJ2-3	NA	NA	CASSSQTPDTQYF	TGTGCCAGCAGCTCCCAGACTCCGGATACGCAGTATTTT
TRBV5-6	TRBJ2-2	NA	NA	CASSLGRFAGELFF	TGTGCCAGCAGCTTGGGGCGATTTGCCGGGGAGCTGTTTTTT
TRBV2	TRBJ1-2	NA	NA	CASSVRQGYTF	TGTGCCAGCAGTGTTCGTCAGGGCTACACCTTC
TRBV13	TRBJ2-7	NA	TRBD1	CASSLGRDRNKKYF	TGTGCCAGCAGCTTAGGCCGGGACAGAAATAAGAAGTACTTC
TRBV4-3	TRBJ2-3	NA	NA	CASSQGLARQGYTDTQYF	TGCGCCAGCAGCCAAGGCCTGGCCAGGCAGGGCTACACAGATACGCAGTATTTT
TRBV7-2	TRBJ2-7	NA	NA	CASSILQGHEQYF	TGTGCCAGCTCGATCCTACAGGGCCACGAGCAGTACTTC
TRBV28	TRBJ2-7	few	NA	CASSYQDRTSYEQYF	TGTGCCAGCAGCTACCAAGACAGGACCTCCTACGAGCAGTACTTC
TRBV7-8	TRBJ2-1	NA	TRBD1	CASSFLRQGWSNEQFF	TGTGCCAGCAGCTTCCTCCGACAGGGGTGGAGCAATGAGCAGTTCTTC
TRBV7-2	TRBJ1-2	NA	TRBD1	CASSRGQLPGDGYTF	TGTGCCAGCAGCCGGGGACAGCTCCCGGGCGATGGCTACACCTTC
TRBV25-1	TRBJ2-1	NA	NA	CASSEGNAYNEQFF	TGTGCCAGCAGCGAGGGGAACGCCTACAATGAGCAGTTCTTC
TRBV15	TRBJ1-1	NA	TRBD1	CATSKTGRTEAFF	TGTGCCACCAGTAAGACAGGGAGAACTGAAGCTTTCTTT
TRBV18	TRBJ1-2	NA	TRBD1	CASFGQGAFGDGYTF	TGTGCCAGCTTTGGACAGGGGGCATTTGGCGATGGCTACACCTTC
TRBV15	TRBJ2-1	NA	NA	CATSRAKGNEQFF	TGTGCCACCAGCAGAGCCAAGGGGAATGAGCAGTTCTTC
TRBV30	TRBJ1-2	NA	NA	CAWRSQDYGYTF	TGTGCCTGGAGATCCCAGGACTATGGCTACACCTTC
TRBV5-1	TRBJ1-1	NA	TRBD1	CASSAGDRANTEAFF	TGCGCCAGCAGCGCAGGCGACAGGGCCAACACTGAAGCTTTCTTT
TRBV5-4	TRBJ2-2	few	NA	CASSGGTGELFF	TGTGCCAGCAGCGGGGGCACCGGGGAGCTGTTTTTT
TRBV4-1	TRBJ1-5	NA	TRBD1	CASSQDLEGGGDQPQHF	TGCGCCAGCAGCCAAGATTTGGAAGGGGGCGGGGATCAGCCCCAGCATTTT
TRBV10-2	TRBJ1-2	NA	NA	CASSESRGNYGYTF	TGCGCCAGCAGTGAGTCGAGAGGCAACTATGGCTACACCTTC
TRBV2	TRBJ2-7	few	NA	CASRSTGNSYEQYF	TGTGCCAGCAGATCGACAGGAAACTCCTACGAGCAGTACTTC
TRBV19	TRBJ2-3	NA	NA	CASNKGVADTQYF	TGTGCCAGTAATAAGGGTGTGGCAGATACGCAGTATTTT
TRBV5-6	TRBJ1-1	NA	NA	CASSLRSGQGTEAFF	TGTGCCAGCAGCTTGAGGTCGGGGCAGGGGACTGAAGCTTTCTTT
TRBV6-6	TRBJ1-4	NA	TRBD1	CASRTGREKLFF	TGTGCCAGCAGGACAGGGCGTGAAAAACTGTTTTTT
TRBV30	TRBJ1-1	NA	NA	CAWRLNTEAFF	TGTGCCTGGAGACTGAACACTGAAGCTTTCTTT
TRBV5-1	TRBJ1-1	NA	NA	CASGHDGRNTEAFF	TGCGCCAGCGGTCATGACGGACGGAACACTGAAGCTTTCTTT
TRBV7-2	TRBJ1-2	NA	NA	CASSLAPDTGYTF	TGTGCCAGCAGCTTAGCCCCCGACACCGGCTACACCTTC
TRBV5-1	TRBJ2-3	once	TRBD2	CASLRGGNSGTDTQYF	TGCGCCAGCCTCCGGGGGGGAAACTCGGGCACAGATACGCAGTATTTT
TRBV19	TRBJ2-3	NA	NA	CASSIDRSTDTQYF	TGTGCCAGTAGTATCGACAGAAGCACAGATACGCAGTATTTT
TRBV9	TRBJ2-7	NA	NA	CASSVESFYEQYF	TGTGCCAGCAGCGTAGAGTCGTTTTACGAGCAGTACTTC
TRBV29-1	TRBJ1-1	NA	NA	CSVKQNTEAFF	TGCAGCGTTAAGCAAAACACTGAAGCTTTCTTT
TRBV27	TRBJ2-7	NA	NA	CASRWARGGSYEQYF	TGTGCCAGCAGATGGGCCAGGGGCGGCTCCTACGAGCAGTACTTC
TRBV7-8	TRBJ2-1	few	NA	CASSTTRGEQFF	TGTGCCAGCAGCACAACTAGGGGAGAGCAGTTCTTC
TRBV7-2	TRBJ1-2	few	NA	CASSLPPGNGYTF	TGTGCCAGCAGCTTACCCCCCGGGAATGGCTACACCTTC
TRBV7-2	TRBJ1-5	few	TRBD1	CASSPGTGLGYSNQPQHF	TGTGCCAGCAGCCCAGGGACAGGGCTAGGGTATAGCAATCAGCCCCAGCATTTT
TRBV6-5	TRBJ1-5	NA	NA	CASSTGGRQPQHF	TGTGCCAGCAGTACGGGGGGCAGGCAGCCCCAGCATTTT